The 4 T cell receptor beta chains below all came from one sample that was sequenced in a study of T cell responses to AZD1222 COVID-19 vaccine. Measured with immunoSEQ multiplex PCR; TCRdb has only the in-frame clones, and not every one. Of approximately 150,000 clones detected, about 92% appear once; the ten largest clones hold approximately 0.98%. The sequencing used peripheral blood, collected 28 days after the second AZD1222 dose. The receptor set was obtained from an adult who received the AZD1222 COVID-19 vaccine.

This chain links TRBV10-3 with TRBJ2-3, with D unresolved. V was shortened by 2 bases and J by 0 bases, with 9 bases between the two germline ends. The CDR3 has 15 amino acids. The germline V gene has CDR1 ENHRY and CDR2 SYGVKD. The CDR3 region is CAISETGRSTDTQYF. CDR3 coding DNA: TGTGCCATCAGTGAGACCGGACGGAGCACAGATACGCAGTATTTT.

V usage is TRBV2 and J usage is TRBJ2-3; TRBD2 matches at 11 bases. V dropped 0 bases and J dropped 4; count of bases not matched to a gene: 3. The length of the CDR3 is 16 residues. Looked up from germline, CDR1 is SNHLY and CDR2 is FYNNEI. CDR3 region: CASSEATSGGSDTQYF. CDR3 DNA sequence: TGTGCCAGCAGTGAAGCTACTAGCGGGGGTTCAGATACGCAGTATTTT. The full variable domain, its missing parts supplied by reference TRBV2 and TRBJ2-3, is EPEVTQTPSHQVTQMGQEVILRCVPISNHLYFYWYRQILGQKVEFLVSFYNNEISEKSEIFDDQFSVERPDGSNFTLKIRSTKLEDSAMYFCASSEATSGGSDTQYFGPGTRLTVL.

The CDR3 protein is CASSISGGNTGELFF. CDR3 in DNA: TGTGCCAGCAGTATTAGCGGGGGCAACACCGGGGAGCTGTTTTTT. The chain recombines TRBV6-5 with TRBJ2-2, with TRBD2 matching 9 bases. Germline values: CDR1 MNHEY, CDR2 SVGAGI. This CDR3 has 15 amino acids. J was trimmed by 2 bases and V by 5 bases; bases with no gene match: 3.

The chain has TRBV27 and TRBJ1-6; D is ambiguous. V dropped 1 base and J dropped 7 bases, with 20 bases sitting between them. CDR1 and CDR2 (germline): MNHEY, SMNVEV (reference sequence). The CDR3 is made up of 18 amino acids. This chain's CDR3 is CASSLWVGSLLRNSPLHF. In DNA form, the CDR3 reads TGTGCCAGCAGTTTATGGGTGGGCAGTCTCTTGAGGAATTCACCCCTCCACTTT.